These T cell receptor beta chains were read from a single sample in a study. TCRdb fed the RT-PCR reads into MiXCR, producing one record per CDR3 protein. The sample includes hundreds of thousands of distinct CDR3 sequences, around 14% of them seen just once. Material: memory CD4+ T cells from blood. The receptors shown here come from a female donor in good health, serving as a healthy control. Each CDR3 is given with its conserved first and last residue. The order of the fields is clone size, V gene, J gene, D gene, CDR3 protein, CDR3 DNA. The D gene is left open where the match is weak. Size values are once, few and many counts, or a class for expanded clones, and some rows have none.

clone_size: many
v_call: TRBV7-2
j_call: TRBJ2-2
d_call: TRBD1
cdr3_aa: CASSLLPDRRLFF
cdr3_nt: TGTGCCAGCAGCTTACTACCGGACAGGAGGCTGTTTTTT

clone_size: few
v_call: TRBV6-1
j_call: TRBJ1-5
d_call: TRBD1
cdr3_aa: CASWTGESFNQPQHF
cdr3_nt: TGTGCCAGCTGGACAGGGGAAAGTTTCAATCAGCCCCAGCATTTT

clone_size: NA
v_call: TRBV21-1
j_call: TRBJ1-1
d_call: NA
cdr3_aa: CASSKTQNTEAFF
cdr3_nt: TGTGCCAGCAGCAAAACCCAGAACACTGAAGCTTTCTTT

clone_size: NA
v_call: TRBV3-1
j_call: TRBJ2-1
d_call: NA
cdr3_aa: CASSQTRDNEQFF
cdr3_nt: TGTGCCAGCAGCCAAACCAGGGATAATGAGCAGTTCTTC

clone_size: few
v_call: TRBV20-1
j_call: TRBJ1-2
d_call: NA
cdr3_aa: CSALAPQDNYGYTF
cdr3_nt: TGCAGTGCGCTAGCGCCACAGGATAACTATGGCTACACCTTC

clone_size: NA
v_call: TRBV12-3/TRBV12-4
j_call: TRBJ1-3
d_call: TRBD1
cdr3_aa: CASTQGQGAQLGNTIYF
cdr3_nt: TGTGCCAGCACCCAGGGACAGGGGGCTCAATTAGGAAACACCATATATTTT

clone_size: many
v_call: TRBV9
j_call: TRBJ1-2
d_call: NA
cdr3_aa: CASSVNVDRDYGYTF
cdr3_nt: TGTGCCAGCAGCGTAAATGTTGACAGAGACTATGGCTACACCTTC

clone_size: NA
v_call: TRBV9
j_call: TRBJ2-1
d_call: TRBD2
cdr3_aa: CASSVGGSAGGLNEQFF
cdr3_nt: TGTGCCAGCAGCGTCGGAGGGTCAGCGGGAGGGCTAAATGAGCAGTTCTTC

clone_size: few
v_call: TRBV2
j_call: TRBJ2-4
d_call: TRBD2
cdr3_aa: CASSDPRLAGKNIQYF
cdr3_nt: TGTGCCAGCAGTGATCCGCGACTAGCGGGGAAAAACATTCAGTACTTC

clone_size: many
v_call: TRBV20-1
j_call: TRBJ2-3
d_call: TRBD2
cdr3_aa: CSASRAGGRTDTQYF
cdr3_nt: TGCAGTGCTAGCCGGGCGGGAGGTAGAACAGATACGCAGTATTTT

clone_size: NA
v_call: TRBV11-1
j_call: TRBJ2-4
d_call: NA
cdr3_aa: CASSKGGLDQNIQYF
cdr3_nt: TGTGCCAGCAGCAAGGGGGGGCTAGACCAAAACATTCAGTACTTC

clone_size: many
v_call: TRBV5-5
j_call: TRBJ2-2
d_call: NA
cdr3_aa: CASSLAAASTGELFF
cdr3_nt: TGTGCCAGCAGCTTGGCCGCGGCATCCACCGGGGAGCTGTTTTTT

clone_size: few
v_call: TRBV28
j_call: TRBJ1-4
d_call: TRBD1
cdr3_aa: CASSQPGQINEKLFF
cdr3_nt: TGTGCCAGCAGTCAGCCGGGACAGATTAATGAAAAACTGTTTTTT

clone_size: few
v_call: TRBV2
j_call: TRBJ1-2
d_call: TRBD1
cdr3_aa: CASSEQQGHGYTF
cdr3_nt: TGTGCCAGCAGTGAACAACAGGGGCATGGCTACACCTTC

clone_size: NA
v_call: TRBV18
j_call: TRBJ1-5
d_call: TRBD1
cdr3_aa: CASSQSGQGDQPQHF
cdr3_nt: TGTGCCAGCTCACAATCGGGACAGGGCGATCAGCCCCAGCATTTT

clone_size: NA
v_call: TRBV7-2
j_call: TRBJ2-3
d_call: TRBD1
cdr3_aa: CASSLDRGLDTQYF
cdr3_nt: TGTGCCAGCAGCCTGGACAGGGGATTAGATACGCAGTATTTT

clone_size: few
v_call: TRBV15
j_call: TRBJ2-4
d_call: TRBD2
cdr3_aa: CATSTEVAGARAKNIQYF
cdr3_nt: TGTGCCACCAGCACGGAAGTAGCGGGCGCCCGAGCCAAAAACATTCAGTACTTC

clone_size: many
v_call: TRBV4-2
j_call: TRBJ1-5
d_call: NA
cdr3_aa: CASSASRAQPQHF
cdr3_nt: TGTGCCAGCAGCGCTAGCAGGGCGCAGCCCCAGCATTTT

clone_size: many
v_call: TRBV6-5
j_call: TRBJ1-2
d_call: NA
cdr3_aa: CAIFTPAANYGYTF
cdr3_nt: TGTGCCATCTTCACCCCGGCGGCTAACTATGGCTACACCTTC

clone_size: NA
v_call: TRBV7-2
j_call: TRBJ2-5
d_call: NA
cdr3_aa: CASSFQGSQETQYF
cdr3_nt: TGTGCCAGCAGCTTCCAGGGTTCCCAAGAGACCCAGTACTTC

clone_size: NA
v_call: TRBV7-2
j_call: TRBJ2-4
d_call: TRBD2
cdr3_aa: CASSPSSGMRLYF
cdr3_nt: TGTGCCAGCAGCCCTTCGAGCGGGATGCGACTGTACTTC

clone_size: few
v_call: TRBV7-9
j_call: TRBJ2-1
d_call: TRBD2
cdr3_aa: CASSPGLAGEEQFF
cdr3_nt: TGTGCCAGCAGCCCGGGACTAGCGGGAGAGGAGCAGTTCTTC

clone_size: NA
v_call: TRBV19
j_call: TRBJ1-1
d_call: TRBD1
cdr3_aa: CASSIGDRNTEAFF
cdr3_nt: TGTGCCAGTAGTATAGGGGACAGGAACACTGAAGCTTTCTTT

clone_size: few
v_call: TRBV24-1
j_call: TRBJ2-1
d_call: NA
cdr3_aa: CATSDRAQGLNLGNEQFF
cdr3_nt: TGTGCCACCAGTGATCGGGCCCAGGGACTGAATCTGGGCAATGAGCAGTTCTTC